The entry below describes one T cell receptor (beta chain). CDR3 length: 12 residues. The V end lost 4 bases, the J end lost 8 bases, and 6 bases lay between the germline ends. The germline CDR1 and CDR2 sequences are ENHRY and SYGVKD. Original processing notes: Amplifying reference gene primers gave estimates of nucleated cell counts. The table came from immunoSEQ multiplex PCR; TCRdb's copy has only in-frame clones and leaves some out. From that table come the V and J calls and clone size; the DNA was used to work out D and trimming. The sample yields approximately 180,000 clones, around 90% seen once. This specimen comes from a study of blood T cell repertoires in COVID-19. Overall study: Samples representing acute and convalescent COVID-19 were sourced from the United States, Italy and Spain. PBMCs, B-cell-depleted T cells, or T cells were the source of the cDNA or gDNA that made up the material.

The chain uses TRBV10-3 and TRBJ1-6; D not resolved. The TCR originated in a human donor in a cohort sampled during active COVID-19. The specimen sequenced was peripheral blood. CDR3 DNA: TGTGCCATCAGTGGAGGATATTCACCCCTCCACTTT. Protein sequence: CAISGGYSPLHF.